One sample yielded the 24 T cell receptor beta chains listed below, sequenced in a study of identical twins. One entry per CDR3 protein results from TCRdb running MiXCR on the 5' RACE reads. The sample shows 1.5 million to 2 million distinct CDR3 sequences, about 32% of them seen only once. The material sequenced was cord blood. Receptors were obtained from a newborn girl in good health.

Only a few counts were recorded for this clonotype. The chain employs TRBV28 and TRBJ2-7; a possible D gene is TRBD1 (5 bases). Trimming took off 5 bases at V and 3 bases at J, with 26 bases between the two ends. This CDR3 contains 18 residues. Germline CDR1 and CDR2: MDHEN and SYDVKM. The CDR3 loop is CASSLPDTYNDISYEQYF. The CDR3 region has the DNA TGTGCCAGCAGTCTTCCGGACACTTACAACGACATAAGCTACGAGCAGTACTTC. Using reference TRBV28 and TRBJ2-7 for the parts outside the CDR3, the full variable domain is DVKVTQSSRYLVKRTGEKVFLECVQDMDHENMFWYRQDPGLGLRLIYFSYDVKMKEKGDIPEGYSVSREKKERFSLILESASTNQTSMYLCASSLPDTYNDISYEQYFGPGTRLTVT.

This clonotype was seen only a few times. This chain links TRBV9 with TRBJ2-1; tentatively, D is TRBD1 (6 bases). V shed 4 bases and J shed 5 bases, with 16 bases lying between them. The CDR3 is made up of 15 amino acids. The V gene's germline CDR1 is SGDLS and CDR2 YYNGEE. The CDR3 sequence: CASSQIGQLDNEQFF. In nucleotides, the CDR3 is TGTGCCAGCAGCCAAATTGGACAGCTTGACAATGAGCAGTTCTTC.

V gene TRBV6-1 combines with J gene TRBJ2-7; either TRBD1 or TRBD2 may supply D (5 bases each). Trimming left V 6 bases short and J 3 bases short, with 18 bases between. Per germline, CDR1 MNHNS and CDR2 SASEGT. This CDR3 has 15 amino acids. CDR3 loop: CASSPYLGEYYEQYF. The CDR3 region has the DNA TGTGCCAGCAGCCCTTATCTGGGGGAATACTACGAGCAGTACTTC.

The chain has TRBV13 and TRBJ2-5; 12 bases fit TRBD2. V trimming: 4 bases; J trimming: 11 bases; junction bases outside the gene matches: 11. Germline lookup yields CDR1 PRHDT and CDR2 FYEKMQ (reference sequence). This CDR3 contains 15 residues. The DNA of the CDR3 is TGTGCCAGCAGCTCGATGAGACTAGCGGGGGATGAGCAGTACTTC. Its translation: CASSSMRLAGDEQYF.

Details on this clonotype: One end of the junction is discordant with germline, which a read error may explain. This chain uses TRBV2 with TRBJ2-7, with D perhaps matching TRBD1 (6 bases). Per the germline V gene, CDR1 is SNHLY and CDR2 is FYNNEI. The CDR3 is 15 amino acids. DNA for the CDR3: TGTGCCTGCAGACCCGGGACATTCCCCCTTTACGAGCAGTACTTC. Translation: CACRPGTFPLYEQYF.

This chain joins TRBV4-1 and TRBJ2-5, with D unclear. This CDR3 comprises 16 residues. Trimming stripped 4 bases from V and 2 bases from J, with 17 bases between. The germline V gene encodes CDR1 MGHRA and CDR2 YSYEKL. The CDR3 region has the DNA TGCGCCAGCAGCCGATTCGGAGCTACATCTCAAGAGACCCAGTACTTC. Encoded protein: CASSRFGATSQETQYF.

This clonotype was counted between two and nine times. The DNA for the CDR3 is TGTGCCAGCAGCGTAGCTCAGGAGATGAACACTGAAGCTTTCTTT. Its protein is CASSVAQEMNTEAFF. The chain carries TRBV9 and TRBJ1-1; D gene ambiguous. Trimming took off 0 bases at V and 0 bases at J, with 9 bases between the two ends. The CDR3 totals 15 residues. Looked up from germline, CDR1 is SGDLS and CDR2 is YYNGEE. The variable domain in full, completed from reference TRBV9 and TRBJ1-1, reads DSGVTQTPKHLITATGQRVTLRCSPRSGDLSVYWYQQSLDQGLQFLIQYYNGEERAKGNILERFSAQQFPDLHSELNLSSLELGDSALYFCASSVAQEMNTEAFFGQGTRLTVV.

This clonotype was seen only once. The gene calls are TRBV19 and TRBJ2-2; maybe TRBD1 (5 bases). V was pared by 4 bases and J by 7 bases, with 13 bases between. Germline V lookup: CDR1 LNHDA, CDR2 SQIVND (reference sequence). The CDR3 loop spans 14 amino acids. Written as DNA, the CDR3 is TGTGCCAGTAGTAGTGGGCAGGGCGACGGGGAGCTGTTTTTT. Translation: CASSSGQGDGELFF.

The CDR3 reads CSAPAGGSYNEQFF. CDR3 sequence (DNA): TGCAGTGCTCCCGCGGGGGGGAGTTACAATGAGCAGTTCTTC. The rearrangement joins TRBV20-1 to TRBJ2-1; 9 nucleotides match TRBD2. Germline V lookup: CDR1 DFQATT, CDR2 SNEGSKA (reference sequence). The CDR3 runs 14 residues. Losses at the gene ends were 5 bases for V and 4 bases for J; bases not matched to a gene: 6.

This clonotype was detected only a few times. The chain joins TRBV7-9 to TRBJ2-1; 11 nucleotides match TRBD2. The CDR3 length is 18 residues. V lost 2 bases and J lost 6; bases outside the gene matches: 12. Germline CDR1 reads SEHNR; CDR2 reads FQNEAQ (reference sequence). Written as DNA, the CDR3 is TGTGCCAGCAGCTTATTTTGGGCTAGCGGGGGGCCCAGCAATGAGCAGTTCTTC. This sequence encodes CASSLFWASGGPSNEQFF.

V and J are TRBV2 and TRBJ2-6; D gene unclear. CDR1 and CDR2 (germline): SNHLY, FYNNEI. CDR3 length: 14 residues. The germline V and J ends were trimmed by 8 bases and 2 bases, with 10 bases remaining between them. The CDR3 loop reads CASSWVPGANVLTF. The CDR3 DNA reads TGTGCCAGCTCTTGGGTCCCTGGGGCCAACGTCCTGACTTTC.

The sample holds a few counts of this clonotype. The V and J genes are TRBV9 and TRBJ2-7, with D tentatively TRBD2 (6 bases). Germline values: CDR1 SGDLS, CDR2 YYNGEE. Trimming removed 4 bases from V and 2 bases from J, with 28 bases in between. This CDR3 has 19 residues. CDR3 amino acids: CASSHYQPGRETLPYEQYF. CDR3 bases: TGTGCCAGCAGCCACTATCAACCCGGGAGAGAGACTCTTCCCTACGAGCAGTACTTC.

This chain joins TRBV12-3 or TRBV12-4 and TRBJ2-1, with D perhaps TRBD1 or TRBD2 (5 bases each). This CDR3 is built from 15 residues. Trimming shortened V by 5 bases and J by 4 bases, and 15 bases separated the two germline ends. CDR3 protein: CASSRDGLGYNEQFF. CDR3 nucleotides: TGTGCCAGCAGTCGGGACGGCCTCGGGTACAATGAGCAGTTCTTC.

The CDR3 bases are TGCGCCAGCAGCCTAGCCACAGGGGTTAATTCACCCCTCCACTTT. This encodes CASSLATGVNSPLHF. V gene TRBV5-1 combines with J gene TRBJ1-6; 7 positions agree with TRBD1. Germline V gene lookup returns CDR1 SGHRS and CDR2 YFSETQ. The V gene end was trimmed by 4 bases and the J gene end by 6 bases; junction bases not matched to a gene: 7. CDR3 length: 15 amino acids.

This clonotype has only a few counts. DNA of the CDR3: TGTGCCAGCGATGGTCTGGACAGGTACCAAGAGACCCAGTACTTC. This sequence encodes CASDGLDRYQETQYF. V gene TRBV6-2 or TRBV6-3 combines with J gene TRBJ2-5; 7 bases agree with TRBD1. The V and J ends lost 8 bases and 0 bases, in that order; junction bases with no gene match: 9. This CDR3 spans 15 amino acids. Looked up from germline, CDR1 is MNHEY and CDR2 is SVGEGT.

This clonotype is a singleton in its sample. At one end the junction does not follow the germline gene, possibly because of a read error. CDR3 in amino acids: CASSDRVRDTRYF. The CDR3 region has the DNA TGTGCCAGCAGTGACAGGGTCAGAGATACGCGGTATTTT. The chain combines TRBV25-1 with TRBJ2-3; tentatively, D is TRBD1 (5 bases). This CDR3 has 13 amino acids. CDR1 is MGHDK and CDR2 is SYGVNS in the germline V gene.

J is TRBJ2-7 and V is TRBV10-3; TRBD1 matches 7 bases. This CDR3 region has 13 residues. The V segment lost 6 bases and the J segment 0 bases; nucleotides outside the gene matches: 2. Germline lookup yields CDR1 ENHRY and CDR2 SYGVKD. In nucleotides, the CDR3 is TGTGCCATCAGGGACAGGTCCTCCTACGAGCAGTACTTC. Amino acid sequence: CAIRDRSSYEQYF.

This clonotype appeared a few times. The chain combines TRBV28 with TRBJ1-2; D is unclear. Germline V gives CDR1 MDHEN, CDR2 SYDVKM. V lost 8 bases to trimming and J lost 2 bases, with 15 bases between them. The CDR3 contains 14 residues. CDR3 sequence (DNA): TGTGCCAGCGGCCTAGGGCTACAGAACTATGGCTACACCTTC. This gives the protein CASGLGLQNYGYTF.

This clonotype was picked up a small number of times. This chain joins TRBV10-3 and TRBJ2-1; D is possibly TRBD1 (5 bases). Trimming took 8 bases from V and 6 from J, leaving 11 bases between them. This CDR3 contains 12 residues. Germline V gene data show CDR1 as ENHRY and CDR2 as SYGVKD. The CDR3 spells CAIGAGSNEQFF. The CDR3 nucleotides are TGTGCCATCGGGGCCGGCTCCAATGAGCAGTTCTTC.

About this clonotype itself: A read error may explain this, as a much larger clone is one base away. The chain joins TRBV6-5 to TRBJ1-2; a weak D match, TRBD1 (5 bases). CDR1 is MNHEY, CDR2 SVGAGI, per germline. This CDR3 spans 13 amino acids. The DNA of the CDR3 is TGTGCCTGCAGCAGGACATTTAACTATGGCTACACCTTC. Its protein is CACSRTFNYGYTF.

The rearrangement uses TRBV18 and TRBJ2-3, with D possibly being TRBD1 or TRBD2 (6 bases each). The germline gives CDR1 KGHSH, CDR2 LQKENI. The V gene lost 2 bases and the J gene lost 0 bases, with 12 bases spanning the gap. The length of the CDR3 is 16 residues. CDR3 protein: CASSPIAGQSTDTQYF. The DNA for the CDR3 is TGTGCCAGCTCACCAATCGCGGGACAAAGCACAGATACGCAGTATTTT.

This clonotype was detected a few times. The V call is TRBV28, the J call TRBJ2-3; D gene uncertain. The CDR3 has 15 residues. CDR1 is MDHEN, CDR2 SYDVKM, per germline. V shed 5 bases and J shed 1 base, with 13 bases lying between them. The CDR3 region is CASSPAQSGTDTQYF. Written as DNA, the CDR3 is TGTGCCAGCAGTCCAGCCCAGTCGGGCACAGATACGCAGTATTTT.

The chain carries TRBV5-1 and TRBJ2-1; 9 bases are shared with TRBD2. Per the germline V gene, CDR1 is SGHRS and CDR2 is YFSETQ. The CDR3 covers 16 residues. V lost 1 base to trimming and J lost 0 bases; unmatched junction nucleotides: 2. The CDR3 sequence is CASSLPAGGSYNEQFF. In DNA form, the CDR3 reads TGCGCCAGCAGCTTGCCAGCGGGGGGCTCCTACAATGAGCAGTTCTTC.

Here the CDR3 DNA reads TGTGCCAGCAGTTTATTAAGCGGGAGGCCTAGCTCCTACGAGCAGTACTTC. Translating gives CASSLLSGRPSSYEQYF. The genes are TRBV28 and TRBJ2-7; the match to TRBD2 covers 9 bases. The J segment lost 0 bases and the V segment lost 1 base, leaving 7 bases of the junction unmatched. The germline V gene encodes CDR1 MDHEN and CDR2 SYDVKM. This CDR3 has 17 amino acids.